This TCR beta chain was identified during a study of T cell clonality in common variable immunodeficiency. Study observations and caveats: Common variable immunodeficiency TCR beta sequences reportedly had fewer deletions and N-nucleotide insertions. Shared TCRbeta clones were fewer between CVID subjects than controls.

The table came from immunoSEQ multiplex PCR; TCRdb's copy has only in-frame clones and leaves some out. This repertoire holds under 15,000 clones, and none appear only once. In germline, CDR1 is SGHTA, CDR2 FQGNSA. The J segment lost 1 base and the V segment lost 4 bases, leaving 3 bases of the junction unmatched. The CDR3 has 14 residues. Only a few counts were recorded for this clone. Its antigen remains unidentified. Sequencing ends 3 residues short of the CDR3 end; the germline J gene provides the rest. The receptor was isolated from a human donor with common variable immunodeficiency. The rearrangement links TRBV7-2 to TRBJ2-5, with TRBD2 matching over 7 bases. Material: peripheral blood mononuclear cells. The part of the CDR3 DNA that was read is TGTGCCAGCAGCTGGACTAGTTTCCAAGAGACC. Its protein product is CASSWTSFQET. In full, the CDR3 reads CASSWTSFQETQYF. The complete variable domain, with remaining parts taken from reference TRBV7-2 and TRBJ2-5, reads GAGVSQSPSNKVTEKGKDVELRCDPISGHTALYWYRQSLGQGLEFLIYFQGNSAPDKSGLPSDRFSAERTGGSVSTLTIQRTQQEDSAVYLCASSWTSFQETQYFGPGTRLLVL.